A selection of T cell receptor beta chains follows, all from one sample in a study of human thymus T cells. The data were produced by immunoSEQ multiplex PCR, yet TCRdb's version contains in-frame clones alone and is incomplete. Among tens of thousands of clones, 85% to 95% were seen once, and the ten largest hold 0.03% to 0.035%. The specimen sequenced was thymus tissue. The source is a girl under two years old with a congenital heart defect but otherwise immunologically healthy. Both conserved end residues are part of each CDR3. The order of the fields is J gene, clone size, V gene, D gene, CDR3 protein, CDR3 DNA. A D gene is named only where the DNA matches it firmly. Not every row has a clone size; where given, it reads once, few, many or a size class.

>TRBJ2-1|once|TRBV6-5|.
CASKEGLHTNEQFF
TGTGCCAGCAAAGAAGGACTCCATACTAATGAGCAGTTCTTC
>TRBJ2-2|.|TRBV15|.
CATEDRRTGELFF
TGTGCCACCGAGGACAGACGCACCGGGGAGCTGTTTTTT
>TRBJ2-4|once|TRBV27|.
CASSPNTKNIQYF
TGTGCCAGCAGCCCCAACACCAAAAACATTCAGTACTTC
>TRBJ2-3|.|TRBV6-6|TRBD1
CASSPEQGDSADTQYF
TGTGCCAGCAGCCCAGAACAGGGGGATAGCGCAGATACGCAGTATTTT
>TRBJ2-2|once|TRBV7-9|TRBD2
CASSWSRGAGGPNTGELFF
TGTGCCAGCAGCTGGAGCAGGGGTGCGGGAGGGCCAAACACCGGGGAGCTGTTTTTT
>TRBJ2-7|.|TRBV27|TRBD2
CASKPRASGAYEQYF
TGTGCCAGCAAGCCCCGGGCTAGCGGGGCCTACGAGCAGTACTTC
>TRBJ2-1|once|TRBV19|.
CASRARYNEQFF
TGTGCCAGTAGGGCCAGATACAATGAGCAGTTCTTC
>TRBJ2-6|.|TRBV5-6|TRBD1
CASSSGQGSSGANVLTF
TGTGCCAGCAGCTCGGGACAGGGAAGCTCTGGGGCCAACGTCCTGACTTTC
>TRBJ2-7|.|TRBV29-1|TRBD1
CSVRGQGIREQYF
TGCAGCGTTCGTGGACAGGGAATTAGGGAGCAGTACTTC
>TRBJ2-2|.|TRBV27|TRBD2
CASSLRETSGRAGNTGELFF
TGTGCCAGCAGTTTACGAGAGACTAGCGGGAGGGCCGGGAACACCGGGGAGCTGTTTTTT
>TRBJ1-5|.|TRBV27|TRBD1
CASSADREGEPQHF
TGTGCCAGCAGCGCGGACAGGGAGGGTGAGCCCCAGCATTTT
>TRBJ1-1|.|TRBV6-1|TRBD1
CASSDPVDRGQGEAFF
TGTGCCAGCAGTGACCCCGTGGACAGGGGGCAAGGTGAAGCTTTCTTT
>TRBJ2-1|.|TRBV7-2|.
CASSPRRGDEQFF
TGTGCCAGCAGCCCCCGGAGGGGTGATGAGCAGTTCTTC
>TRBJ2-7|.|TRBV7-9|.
CASSFHYEQYF
TGTGCCAGCAGCTTCCATTACGAGCAGTACTTC
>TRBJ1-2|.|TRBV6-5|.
CASRSREWVYGYTF
TGTGCCAGCAGATCCCGCGAGTGGGTCTATGGCTACACCTTC
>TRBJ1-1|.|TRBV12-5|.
CASGVSPDITTEAFF
TGTGCTAGTGGTGTCTCCCCGGACATCACTACCGAAGCTTTCTTT
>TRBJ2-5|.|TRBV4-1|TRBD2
CASSQEGSGAPQETQYF
TGCGCCAGCAGCCAAGAGGGCAGCGGGGCTCCCCAAGAGACCCAGTACTTC
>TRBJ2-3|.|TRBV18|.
CASSPDWSGPFVPLTMEYF
TGTGCCAGCTCACCTGACTGGAGCGGGCCGTTCGTACCTCTAACAATGGAGTATTTT
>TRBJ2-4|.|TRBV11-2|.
CASSWGHQTTFLAKNIQYF
TGTGCCAGCAGCTGGGGACACCAAACTACTTTTCTAGCCAAAAACATTCAGTACTTC
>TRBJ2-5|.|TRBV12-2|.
CASRLDSGRGETQYF
TGTGCAAGTCGCTTAGACAGCGGGAGAGGAGAGACCCAGTACTTC
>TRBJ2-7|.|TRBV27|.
CASSFRQGEQYF
TGTGCCAGCAGTTTTCGCCAAGGGGAGCAGTACTTC
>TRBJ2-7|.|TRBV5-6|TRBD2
CASSFRRLAGYEQYF
TGTGCCAGCAGCTTCCGGCGACTAGCGGGCTACGAGCAGTACTTC
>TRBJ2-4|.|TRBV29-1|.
CSVEDRAGAKNIQYF
TGCAGCGTTGAAGACAGAGCGGGAGCCAAAAACATTCAGTACTTC
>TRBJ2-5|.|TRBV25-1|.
CASSAPLATQYF
TGTGCCAGCAGTGCGCCCCTAGCGACCCAGTACTTC
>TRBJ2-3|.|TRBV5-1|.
CASSLGMAMTTDTQYF
TGCGCCAGCAGCTTGGGGATGGCCATGACCACAGATACGCAGTATTTT
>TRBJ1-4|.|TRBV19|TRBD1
CASRTGGATNEKLFF
TGTGCCAGTAGGACAGGGGGCGCAACTAATGAAAAACTGTTTTTT
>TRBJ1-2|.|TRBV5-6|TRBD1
CASSSPAGQPLPVHYGYTF
TGTGCCAGCAGCTCTCCGGCGGGACAGCCGCTCCCGGTCCACTATGGCTACACCTTC
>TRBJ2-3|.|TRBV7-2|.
CASSFVGLRTDTQYF
TGTGCCAGCAGCTTCGTGGGGCTGCGCACAGATACGCAGTATTTT
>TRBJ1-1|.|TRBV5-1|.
CASLIGTEAFF
TGCGCCAGTTTAATTGGGACTGAAGCTTTCTTT
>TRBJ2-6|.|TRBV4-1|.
CASSPGPGSNSGANVLTF
TGCGCCAGCAGCCCCGGGCCAGGGAGTAACTCTGGGGCCAACGTCCTGACTTTC
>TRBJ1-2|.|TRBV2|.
CASSEARRWAWNYGYTF
TGTGCCAGCAGTGAAGCGAGAAGGTGGGCATGGAACTATGGCTACACCTTC
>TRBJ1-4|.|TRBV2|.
CASSPSGTFNEKLFF
TGTGCCAGCAGTCCCTCAGGGACCTTTAATGAAAAACTGTTTTTT
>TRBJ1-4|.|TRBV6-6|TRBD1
CASSLRRDSYEKLFF
TGTGCCAGCAGTCTTCGTCGGGACAGCTATGAAAAACTGTTTTTT
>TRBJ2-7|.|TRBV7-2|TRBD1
CASSSPGTAIYEQYF
TGTGCCAGCAGCTCCCCTGGGACAGCAATCTACGAGCAGTACTTC
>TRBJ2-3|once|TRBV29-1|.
CSVEDTLMRGGPDTQYF
TGCAGCGTTGAAGATACTCTTATGAGGGGGGGTCCAGATACGCAGTATTTT
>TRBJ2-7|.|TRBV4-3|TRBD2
CASSQAASGSYEQYF
TGCGCCAGCAGCCAAGCTGCTAGCGGCTCCTACGAGCAGTACTTC
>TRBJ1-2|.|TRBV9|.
CASSVGRNHKGNYGYTF
TGTGCCAGCAGCGTCGGTAGGAACCACAAGGGGAACTATGGCTACACCTTC
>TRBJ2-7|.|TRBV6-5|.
CASRSYRAPHYEQYF
TGTGCCAGCAGATCTTACAGGGCCCCCCACTACGAGCAGTACTTC
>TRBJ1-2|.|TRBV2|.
CAIHTRDLKIANYGYTF
TGTGCCATCCATACCCGGGACCTAAAGATAGCTAACTATGGCTACACCTTC
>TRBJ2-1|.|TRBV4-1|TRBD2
CASSQDLAGGDEQFF
TGCGCCAGCAGCCAAGACCTAGCGGGAGGCGATGAGCAGTTCTTC
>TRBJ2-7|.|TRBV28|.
CASSFHPGENYEQYF
TGTGCCAGCAGTTTCCATCCGGGGGAAAACTACGAGCAGTACTTC
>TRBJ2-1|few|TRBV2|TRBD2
CASSERSGSSYNEQFF
TGTGCCAGCAGTGAACGGAGCGGGAGCTCCTACAATGAGCAGTTCTTC
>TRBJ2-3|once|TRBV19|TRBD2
CASSTPGTSGSTDTQYF
TGTGCCAGTAGTACCCCCGGGACTAGCGGGAGCACAGATACGCAGTATTTT
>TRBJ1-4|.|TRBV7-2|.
CASSLGAGQAEKLFF
TGTGCCAGCAGCTTAGGGGCAGGGCAAGCTGAAAAACTGTTTTTT
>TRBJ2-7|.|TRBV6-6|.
CASSLVYEQYF
TGTGCCAGCAGCCTAGTTTACGAGCAGTACTTC
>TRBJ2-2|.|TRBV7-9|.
CASSLLAYTGELFF
TGTGCCAGCAGCTTACTAGCCTACACCGGGGAGCTGTTTTTT
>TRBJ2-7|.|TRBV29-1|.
CSVVAGTHGGQYF
TGCAGCGTTGTTGCGGGAACGCACGGAGGGCAGTACTTC
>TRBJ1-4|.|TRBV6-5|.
CASSYKRGAGEKLFF
TGTGCCAGCAGTTACAAGAGGGGGGCGGGAGAAAAACTGTTTTTT
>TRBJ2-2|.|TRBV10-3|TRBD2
CAISTFRWREPPTGELFF
TGTGCCATCAGCACTTTTCGGTGGCGGGAGCCCCCCACCGGGGAGCTGTTTTTT
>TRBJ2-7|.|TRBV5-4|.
CASSLGPGELKYEQYF
TGTGCCAGCAGCTTGGGCCCGGGGGAGTTGAAATACGAGCAGTACTTC
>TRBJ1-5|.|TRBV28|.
CASRGGRNKSSNQPQHF
TGTGCCAGTAGAGGGGGGCGGAACAAAAGTAGCAATCAGCCCCAGCATTTT
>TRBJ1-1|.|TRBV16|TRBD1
CASSLGTGNTEAFF
TGTGCCAGCAGCCTTGGGACAGGGAACACTGAAGCTTTCTTT
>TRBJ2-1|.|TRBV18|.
CASSAAVYEQFF
TGTGCCAGCTCAGCAGCTGTCTATGAGCAGTTCTTC
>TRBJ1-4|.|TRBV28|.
CASSLGRTSTNEKLFF
TGTGCCAGCAGTTTAGGCAGGACATCAACTAATGAAAAACTGTTTTTT